This is a list of T cell receptor beta chains from one sample in a study of memory CD4+ T cells and cytomegalovirus serostatus. Only in-frame clones appear in the TCRdb table, and some are missing; sequencing was by immunoSEQ multiplex PCR. Of tens of thousands of clones in the sample, about three quarters were seen once. The sequencing sample was made of memory CD4+ T cells from blood. These receptors all come from an adult in good health and CMV-seropositive. Each CDR3 is given with its conserved first and last residue. The order of the fields is D gene, clone size, J gene, V gene, CDR3 DNA, CDR3 protein. D genes are given only for firm matches. Expanded clones get a size class; other rows say once, few or many, or leave the size out.

>-|-|TRBJ2-2|TRBV6-5
TGTGCCAGCGTAGATTTAGGGGAAACCGGGGAGCTGTTTTTT
CASVDLGETGELFF
>-|-|TRBJ2-7|TRBV27
TGTGCCAGCAGTCATTCCGTTTGGGACCGGGGGTTATACGAGCAGTACTTC
CASSHSVWDRGLYEQYF
>TRBD2|-|TRBJ2-7|TRBV6-1
TGTGCCAGCACCCCCACCGGGACTAGTAAGTACGAGCAGTACTTC
CASTPTGTSKYEQYF
>-|-|TRBJ2-6|TRBV5-6
TGTGCCAGCAGCCTAGGCTCTGGGGCCAACGTCCTGACTTTC
CASSLGSGANVLTF
>TRBD1|-|TRBJ2-5|TRBV28
TGTGCCAGCAGTTTCGTCGGACAGGCAGAAGAGACCCAGTACTTC
CASSFVGQAEETQYF
>-|-|TRBJ1-1|TRBV18
TGTGCCAGCTCACCCGACGGCGGGGGTCGGACTGAAGCTTTCTTT
CASSPDGGGRTEAFF
>TRBD1|-|TRBJ1-1|TRBV7-2
TGTGCCAGCAGCGCCATATGGGACAGGGGGGAAGCTTTCTTT
CASSAIWDRGEAFF
>-|-|TRBJ1-4|TRBV7-9
TGTGCCAGCAGCTTATCAGGATGGGAAAAACTGTTTTTT
CASSLSGWEKLFF
>-|-|TRBJ2-1|TRBV5-1
TGCGCCAGCAGCTTGGAAGAGCTCCACAATGAGCAGTTCTTC
CASSLEELHNEQFF
>TRBD1|-|TRBJ2-6|TRBV5-4
TGTGCCAGCAGCGGGTTGGGACAGTTGGATTCTGGGGCCAACGTCCTGACTTTC
CASSGLGQLDSGANVLTF
>-|few|TRBJ1-4|TRBV21-1
TGTGCCAGCCTCAGGGGTGGAAATGAAAAACTGTTTTTT
CASLRGGNEKLFF
>-|-|TRBJ1-2|TRBV5-1
TGCGCCAGCAGCTTGGTTCAGGGGTCGGACTATGGCTACACCTTC
CASSLVQGSDYGYTF
>-|-|TRBJ1-5|TRBV28
TGTGCCAGCAAAACAGGGAATCAGCCCCAGCATTTT
CASKTGNQPQHF
>-|-|TRBJ2-1|TRBV19
TGTGCCAGTAGTAGTATTTTCGAGAGTGAGCAGTTCTTC
CASSSIFESEQFF
>-|-|TRBJ2-1|TRBV19
TGTGCCAGTAGTATTCGGAATGAGCAGTTCTTC
CASSIRNEQFF
>-|-|TRBJ1-1|TRBV15
TGTGCCACCAGCAGAGAGATCGGGCAGGGGGAAGCTTTCTTT
CATSREIGQGEAFF
>TRBD1|-|TRBJ2-7|TRBV10-3
TGTGCCATCAGTGAGGACAGGGGGTCCTACGAGCAGTACTTC
CAISEDRGSYEQYF
>-|-|TRBJ1-4|TRBV5-1
TGCGCCAGCAGCTTGGGAGGGGCTAATGAAAAACTGTTTTTT
CASSLGGANEKLFF
>-|-|TRBJ2-7|TRBV2
TGTGCCAGCAGTGAAAAAGAACAAGCCTACGAGCAGTACTTC
CASSEKEQAYEQYF